These 11 T cell receptor beta chains were all obtained from the same sample, sequenced in a study of blood T cell repertoires in COVID-19. Measured with immunoSEQ multiplex PCR; TCRdb has only the in-frame clones, and not every one. The sample lists approximately 490,000 clones, about nine tenths seen once, with 0.65% to 0.9% in the top ten. The sequenced material came from PBMCs or T cells enriched from blood (not recorded which). The receptors were gathered from a woman aged 18 to 35 who had recovered from COVID-19.

The chain uses TRBV14 and TRBJ1-1, with 9 nucleotides matching TRBD1. The CDR3 runs 16 residues. Germline V gene sequence: CDR1 SGHDN, CDR2 FVKESK. V lost 1 base to trimming and J lost 1 base; unmatched junction nucleotides: 4. CDR3 region: CASSQGGQGWNTEAFF. The DNA for the CDR3 is TGTGCCAGCAGCCAAGGGGGACAGGGTTGGAACACTGAAGCTTTCTTT.

This clone was recorded once. This chain links TRBV10-3 with TRBJ1-5, with D unresolved. This CDR3 has 16 residues. Germline loops: CDR1 ENHRY, CDR2 SYGVKD. V was pared by 3 bases and J by 4 bases, with 16 bases between. CDR3 region: CAISDFPGLGNQPQHF. The CDR3 bases are TGTGCCATCAGTGACTTCCCGGGTCTTGGGAATCAGCCCCAGCATTTT.

The chain uses TRBV19 and TRBJ1-5, with 7 bases lining up with TRBD1. Trimming took 6 bases from V and 0 from J; bases not matched to a gene: 14. The CDR3 runs 18 residues. Germline V gives CDR1 LNHDA, CDR2 SQIVND (reference sequence). CDR3 residues: CASREKGQPSYSNQPQHF. DNA for the CDR3: TGTGCCAGTAGGGAAAAGGGACAGCCGTCTTATAGCAATCAGCCCCAGCATTTT.

This clone was recorded once. J is TRBJ2-2 and V is TRBV6-6, with a possible D match to TRBD2 (6 bases). The V end lost 6 bases, the J end lost 2 bases, and 16 bases lay between the germline ends. Germline lookup yields CDR1 MNHNY and CDR2 SVGAGI (reference sequence). CDR3 length equals 16 residues. The CDR3 loop is CASRPLRGSNTGELFF. The DNA of the CDR3 is TGTGCCAGCAGGCCGCTCCGGGGGAGTAACACCGGGGAGCTGTTTTTT.

The chain carries TRBV5-5 and TRBJ2-5; D unclear. This CDR3 contains 12 residues. Per germline, CDR1 SGHKS and CDR2 YYEKEE (reference sequence). V dropped 0 bases and J dropped 4 bases, with 4 bases sitting between them. The CDR3 bases are TGTGCCAGCAGCTTGGTCGGAGAGACCCAGTACTTC. Its translation is CASSLVGETQYF. Full variable domain (outside the CDR3, taken from reference TRBV5-5 and TRBJ2-5): DAGVTQSPTHLIKTRGQQVTLRCSPISGHKSVSWYQQVLGQGPQFIFQYYEKEERGRGNFPDRFSARQFPNYSSELNVNALLLGDSALYLCASSLVGETQYFGPGTRLLVL.

This chain connects TRBV5-4 to TRBJ2-1, with TRBD2 as a possible D gene (5 bases). CDR3 length equals 16 residues. Trimming shortened V by 4 bases and J by 0 bases, and 14 bases separated the two germline ends. Germline assignment: CDR1 SGHNT and CDR2 YYREEE (reference sequence). CDR3 in amino acids: CASSRDWTLSYNEQFF. The CDR3 region has the DNA TGTGCCAGCAGCCGGGATTGGACCCTCTCCTACAATGAGCAGTTCTTC.

This chain uses TRBV29-1 with TRBJ2-7; a weak D match, TRBD1 (6 bases). V lost 6 bases and J lost 3, with 21 bases in between. The CDR3 has 15 amino acids. From germline, CDR1 is SQVTM and CDR2 ANQGSEA. The CDR3, as DNA: TGCAGCGTCAGCACCGGGACACCTGGGGACTACGAGCAGTACTTC. Translation: CSVSTGTPGDYEQYF.

The V gene is TRBV18, the J gene TRBJ2-7; 8 bases are shared with TRBD1. Per germline, CDR1 KGHSH and CDR2 LQKENI. The J segment lost 7 bases and the V segment lost 6 bases, leaving 8 bases of the junction unmatched. The CDR3 is 13 amino acids. The CDR3 DNA reads as TGTGCCAGCTCCCCCGGACAGGGTAGGGAGCAGTACTTC. Its translation: CASSPGQGREQYF.

V and J are TRBV30 and TRBJ1-6; D gene ambiguous. Germline values: CDR1 GTSNPN, CDR2 SVGIG (reference sequence). V was clipped by 0 bases and J by 9 bases, with 9 bases between them. CDR3 length equals 13 residues. CDR3 sequence: CAWSVEVVSPLHF. In nucleotides, the CDR3 is TGTGCCTGGAGTGTAGAGGTGGTTTCACCCCTCCACTTT.

The chain carries TRBV2 and TRBJ1-5, with TRBD1 identical over 7 bases. The junction had 3 bases not matched to a gene; V was cut back by 7 bases and J by 0 bases. The CDR3 covers 14 residues. Germline V gene sequence: CDR1 SNHLY, CDR2 FYNNEI. DNA of the CDR3: TGTGCCAGCAAGGGGGCGCCTAGCAATCAGCCCCAGCATTTT. Protein product: CASKGAPSNQPQHF.

The V call is TRBV5-1, the J call TRBJ2-7; 8 bases fit TRBD1. Germline V gene lookup returns CDR1 SGHRS and CDR2 YFSETQ. V lost 0 bases to trimming and J lost 6 bases; unmatched junction nucleotides: 11. CDR3 length: 16 amino acids. CDR3 loop: CASSLDPNAGGSEQYF. In nucleotides, the CDR3 is TGCGCCAGCAGCTTGGACCCCAATGCAGGGGGCAGCGAGCAGTACTTC.